The rows below give T cell receptor beta chains drawn from one sample of a study of blood T cell repertoires in COVID-19. Only in-frame clones appear in the TCRdb table, and some are missing; sequencing was by immunoSEQ multiplex PCR. The sample contains tens of thousands of clones, about 88% of which appear only once. The sample taken for sequencing was peripheral blood. These receptors originate from a man aged 65-85 years in a cohort sampled during active COVID-19. The CDR3 runs from the conserved cysteine through the conserved F or W. A D gene is named only where the DNA matches it firmly. Clone sizes are given selectively: once, few, many, or a class where the clone is expanded.

abundance	j_gene	d_gene	v_gene	CDR3nt	CDR3aa
NA	TRBJ2-5	NA	TRBV10-2	TGCGCCAGCAGCTTTCTGGACAGACAAGAGACCCAGTACTTC	CASSFLDRQETQYF
NA	TRBJ2-5	TRBD1	TRBV10-3	TGTGCCATCAGTGAGTCGGGGACAGGGACTGGGGAGACCCAGTACTTC	CAISESGTGTGETQYF
NA	TRBJ1-6	TRBD1	TRBV28	TGTGCCAGCAGCCCCCGGGACAGGGTCCATTCACCCCTCCACTTT	CASSPRDRVHSPLHF
NA	TRBJ1-2	TRBD1	TRBV7-6	TGTGCCAGCAGCACATCCTTCTCCGGGACAGATGGCTACACCTTC	CASSTSFSGTDGYTF
NA	TRBJ2-1	NA	TRBV6-1	TGTGCCAGCAGTGAAACCTACCTCAATGAGCAGTTCTTC	CASSETYLNEQFF
NA	TRBJ1-4	NA	TRBV6-5	TGTGCCAGCAGTTACCAACGGTCTAATGAAAAACTGTTTTTT	CASSYQRSNEKLFF
NA	TRBJ1-1	TRBD1	TRBV19	TGTGCCAGTAGTGCTTTAAACAGGGGGCCGAACACTGAAGCTTTCTTT	CASSALNRGPNTEAFF
NA	TRBJ2-1	NA	TRBV7-3	TGTGCCAGCAGCTCTCACAGTGAGCAGTTCTTC	CASSSHSEQFF
NA	TRBJ1-2	TRBD1	TRBV10-3	TGTGCCATCAGTGAGGGGACAGGGGACTATGGCTACACCTTC	CAISEGTGDYGYTF
NA	TRBJ2-2	TRBD1	TRBV5-1	TGCGCAACCGGGACAGGGAACACCGGGGAGCTGTTTTTT	CATGTGNTGELFF
NA	TRBJ1-5	TRBD1	TRBV3-1/TRBV3-2	TGTGCCAGCAGCCAAGATTATCCCGGGACAGGGGGCAATCAGCCCCAGCATTTT	CASSQDYPGTGGNQPQHF
NA	TRBJ2-7	TRBD2	TRBV28	TGTGCCAGCAGTACTCCTAGCGGGAGAGTGGAGCAGTACTTC	CASSTPSGRVEQYF
NA	TRBJ2-3	NA	TRBV30	TGTGCCTGGAGTCTAGGAGGCTTAATCACAGATACGCAGTATTTT	CAWSLGGLITDTQYF
few	TRBJ2-5	TRBD1	TRBV7-9	TGTGCCAGCAGCTTAGGCCGAAGGGGGACAGGGCAAGAGACCCAGTACTTC	CASSLGRRGTGQETQYF
NA	TRBJ1-1	NA	TRBV7-2	TGTGCCAGCAGCTTACCCCAGGGGATGAACACTGAAGCTTTCTTT	CASSLPQGMNTEAFF
NA	TRBJ1-1	TRBD1	TRBV10-2	TGCGCCAGCACCGATCGACAGGGGACGGCTGAAGCTTTCTTT	CASTDRQGTAEAFF
NA	TRBJ2-7	NA	TRBV10-3	TGTGCCATCAGTGAGTGGGACTCCGAGCAGTACTTC	CAISEWDSEQYF
NA	TRBJ2-2	TRBD2	TRBV9	TGTGCCAGCAGCGTCGTTAGGCTAGCGGGAGGTACCGGGGAGCTGTTTTTT	CASSVVRLAGGTGELFF
NA	TRBJ2-7	TRBD1	TRBV7-9	TGTGCCAGCAGCGTTACCGGGACAGTAACCTCCTACGAGCAGTACTTC	CASSVTGTVTSYEQYF
NA	TRBJ1-5	NA	TRBV19	TGTGCCAGTAGTATAGGACAATATAGCAATCAGCCCCAGCATTTT	CASSIGQYSNQPQHF